The present entry profiles one T cell receptor beta chain with its context. The antigen remains unidentified. Germline CDR1 and CDR2: SGHRS and YFSETQ. This CDR3 has 15 residues. V was pared by 6 bases and J by 0 bases, with 12 bases between. The data were obtained in a study of beta chain features in type 1 diabetes. Study summary: All samples combined gave 107,917,701 sorted cells for examination.

Isolated RNA was reverse transcribed in full, so expressed TCRB transcripts were sequenced. Using immunoSEQ multiplex PCR, the repertoire was profiled, and TCRdb retains in-frame clones only, with some absent. The sample has 500,000 to 800,000 clones; around 12% are singletons. Study observations and caveats: There was a moderate but significant shortening of TCRB CDR3s in all four CD4+ subsets of Type 1 diabetes patients. Equally in patients and controls, PCR might preferentially amplify shorter templates. The VDJ junctions of type 1 diabetes patients carried fewer insertions and more deletions.

The single heparinised draw taken from each donor contained roughly 110 mL of blood on average. This TCR was recovered from a man in his thirties or forties with type 1 diabetes. Sequencing was done on a sample of naive CD4+ T cells from blood. The J gene is TRBJ2-2, the V gene TRBV5-1, with TRBD2 as a possible D gene (6 bases). CDR3 in DNA: TGCGCCAGCAAGGAGGGCTCCGCGAACACCGGGGAGCTGTTTTTT. Translating gives CASKEGSANTGELFF.